This T cell receptor beta chain was captured in a study of blood T cell dynamics during melanoma immunotherapy. The overall study: Metastatic melanoma patients received first-line pembrolizumab or nivolumab plus ipilimumab.

Study conclusions and caveats: Clones driving repertoire changes may be melanoma-specific or general immune activation.

For this clone: What it binds is not known.

TCRdb's copy holds only in-frame clones and misses some; the assay was immunoSEQ multiplex PCR. The sample yields 8,000 to 13,000 clones, 86% seen once. Specified time point: pre-treatment baseline. This CDR3 comprises 17 residues. V was pared by 4 bases and J by 8 bases, with 24 bases between. CDR1 is MGHRA, CDR2 YSYEKL, per germline. Source: blood, taken from a patient treated with checkpoint blockade. This receptor was obtained from a human donor with melanoma. The J gene is TRBJ1-3, the V gene TRBV4-1; TRBD1 is a possible D gene (6 bases). The CDR3 protein is CASSPQQGFLTGDTIYF. CDR3 in DNA: TGCGCCAGCAGCCCTCAACAGGGATTTCTAACGGGGGACACCATATATTTT.